Below, 2 T cell receptor beta chains from the same sample are listed, as sequenced in a study of blood T cells in healthy people across ages (dated by TCRdb to about 2015). Libraries were built with 5' RACE. TCRdb shows the sequencer as Illumina HiSeq 2500. A second about 7 to 12 cycle PCR used a sample-barcoded 5' primer and a J-beta primer mix. TCRdb reworked the public reads: Q25 trimming with fastp, MiXCR clone assembly, productive beta chains retained. Every CDR3 protein is listed once, alongside the most common genes and DNA of its rows. The sample contains roughly 1 million distinct CDR3 sequences, approximately 26% of them found a single time. The top ten constitute 0.65% to 0.95% of the sample. These data also featured in a second study, about T cells of mothers and their children.

Sequencing was done on a sample of blood. Receptors were obtained from a girl aged 2 to 9 in good health.

The rearrangement joins TRBV2 to TRBJ2-1; 9 nucleotides match TRBD2. The ends lost 7 bases at V and 1 base at J; junction bases unmatched: 8. Germline V gene lookup returns CDR1 SNHLY and CDR2 FYNNEI. CDR3 length: 16 amino acids. CDR3 DNA: TGTGCCAGCACGGGAGCGGGGGGCCTATCCTACAATGAGCAGTTCTTC. This encodes CASTGAGGLSYNEQFF.

This rearrangement joins TRBV11-2 to TRBJ2-5, with unresolved D. The J call is in doubt because the DNA end fits TRBJ2-1 better. In germline, CDR1 is SGHAT, CDR2 FQNNGV. The CDR3 runs 16 residues. The CDR3 DNA sequence: TGTGCCAGCAGCTTTAGATGGGGATCCTCGGCGGATGAGCAGTTCTTC. It codes for CASSFRWGSSADEQFF.